The present entry profiles one T cell receptor (beta chain) with its context. This entry belongs to a study of blood T cell repertoires in COVID-19. Study at large: Sources were T cells, B-cell-depleted T cells, or PBMCs; the material itself was cDNA or gDNA.

Looked up from germline, CDR1 is SGHKS and CDR2 is YYEKEE (reference sequence). The CDR3 runs 12 residues. Trimming shortened V by 2 bases and J by 5 bases, and 8 bases separated the two germline ends. Under the authors' procedure: Amplified reference gene primers provided the basis for estimating nucleated cell counts. Profiling relied on immunoSEQ multiplex PCR, and the TCRdb table lists in-frame clones only, not all of them. V, J and clone size reflect that table, while D and trimming were determined from the DNA. The sample carries fewer than 300,000 clones, approximately 91% recorded once. The source of this sequence is a person aged 18 to 35 with COVID-19, enrolled during active disease. The gene calls are TRBV5-5 and TRBJ2-7, with D possibly being TRBD2 (6 bases). Sequenced sample: peripheral blood. The CDR3 nucleotides read TGTGCCAGCAGCTTTAGGAGGGACGAGCAGTACTTC. Translation gives CASSFRRDEQYF. Supplemented by reference TRBV5-5 and TRBJ2-7, the full variable domain reads DAGVTQSPTHLIKTRGQQVTLRCSPISGHKSVSWYQQVLGQGPQFIFQYYEKEERGRGNFPDRFSARQFPNYSSELNVNALLLGDSALYLCASSFRRDEQYFGPGTRLTVT.